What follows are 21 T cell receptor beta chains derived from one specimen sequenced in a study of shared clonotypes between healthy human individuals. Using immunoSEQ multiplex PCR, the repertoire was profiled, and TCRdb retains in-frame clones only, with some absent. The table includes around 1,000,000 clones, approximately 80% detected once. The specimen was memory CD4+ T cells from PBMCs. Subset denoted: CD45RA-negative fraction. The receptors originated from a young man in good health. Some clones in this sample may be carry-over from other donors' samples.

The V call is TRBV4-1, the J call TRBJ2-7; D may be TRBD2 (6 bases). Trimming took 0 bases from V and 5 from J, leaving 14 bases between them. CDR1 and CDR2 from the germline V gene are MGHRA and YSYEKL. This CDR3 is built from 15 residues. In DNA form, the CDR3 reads TGCGCCAGCAGCCAAGAAGTTGCCAGGGAGGACGAGCAGTACTTC. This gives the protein CASSQEVAREDEQYF.

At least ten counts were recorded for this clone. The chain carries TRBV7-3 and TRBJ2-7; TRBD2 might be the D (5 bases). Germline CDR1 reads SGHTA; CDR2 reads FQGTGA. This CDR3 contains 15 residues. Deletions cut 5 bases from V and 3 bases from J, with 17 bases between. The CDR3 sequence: CASSPNSVGNYEQYF. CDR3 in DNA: TGTGCCAGCAGCCCAAATTCTGTCGGGAACTACGAGCAGTACTTC.

The CDR3 DNA is TGCGCCAGCAGCTTGCAGACTAGCGACACCGGGGAGCTGTTTTTT. Protein: CASSLQTSDTGELFF. The chain employs TRBV5-1 and TRBJ2-2; 8 bases match TRBD2. The CDR3 is 15 amino acids. Germline V gives CDR1 SGHRS, CDR2 YFSETQ. Trimming took 1 base from V and 3 from J; bases not matched to a gene: 2.

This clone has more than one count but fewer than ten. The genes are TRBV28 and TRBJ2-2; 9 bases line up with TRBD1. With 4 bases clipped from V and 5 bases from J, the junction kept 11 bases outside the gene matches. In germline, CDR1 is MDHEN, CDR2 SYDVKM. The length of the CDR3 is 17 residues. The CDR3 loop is CASSSTRTGDITGELFF. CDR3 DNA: TGTGCCAGCAGTTCTACAAGGACAGGGGATATTACCGGGGAGCTGTTTTTT.

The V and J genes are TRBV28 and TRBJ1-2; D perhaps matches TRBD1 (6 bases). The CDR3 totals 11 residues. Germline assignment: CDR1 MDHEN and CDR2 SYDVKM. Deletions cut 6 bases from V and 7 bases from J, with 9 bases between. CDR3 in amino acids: CASRGGLGYTF. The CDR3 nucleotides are TGTGCCAGCAGGGGGGGGCTTGGCTACACCTTC.

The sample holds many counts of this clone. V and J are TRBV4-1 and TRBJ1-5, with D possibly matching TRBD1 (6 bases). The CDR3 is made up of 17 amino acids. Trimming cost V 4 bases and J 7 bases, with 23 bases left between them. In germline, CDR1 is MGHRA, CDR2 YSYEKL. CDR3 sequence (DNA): TGCGCCAGCAGCCCAGCGGGCAGGGGAAGGAGAGGGCAGCCCCAGCATTTT. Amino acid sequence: CASSPAGRGRRGQPQHF.

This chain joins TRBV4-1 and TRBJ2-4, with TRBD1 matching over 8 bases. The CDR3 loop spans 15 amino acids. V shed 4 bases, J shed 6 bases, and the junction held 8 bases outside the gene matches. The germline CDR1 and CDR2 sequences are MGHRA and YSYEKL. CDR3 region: CASSPPSTGGNIQYF. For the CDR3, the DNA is TGCGCCAGCAGCCCTCCCTCCACAGGGGGAAACATTCAGTACTTC.

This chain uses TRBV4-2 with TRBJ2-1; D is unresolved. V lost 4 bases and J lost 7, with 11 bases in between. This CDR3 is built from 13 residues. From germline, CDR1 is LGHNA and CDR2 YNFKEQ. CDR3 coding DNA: TGTGCCAGCAGCCTACCCCCCAAAAATGAGCAGTTCTTC. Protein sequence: CASSLPPKNEQFF.

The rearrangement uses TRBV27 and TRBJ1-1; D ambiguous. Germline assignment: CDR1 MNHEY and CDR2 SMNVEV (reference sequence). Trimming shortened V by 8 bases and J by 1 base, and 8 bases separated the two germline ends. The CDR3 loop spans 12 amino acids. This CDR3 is CASSGWNTEAFF. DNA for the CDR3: TGTGCCAGCTCCGGATGGAACACTGAAGCTTTCTTT.

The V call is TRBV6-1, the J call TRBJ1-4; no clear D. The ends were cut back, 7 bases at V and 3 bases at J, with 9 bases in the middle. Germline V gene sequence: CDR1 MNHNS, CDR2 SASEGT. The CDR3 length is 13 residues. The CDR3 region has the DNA TGTGCCAGCACCCCCAGGTCTAATGAAAAACTGTTTTTT. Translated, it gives CASTPRSNEKLFF.

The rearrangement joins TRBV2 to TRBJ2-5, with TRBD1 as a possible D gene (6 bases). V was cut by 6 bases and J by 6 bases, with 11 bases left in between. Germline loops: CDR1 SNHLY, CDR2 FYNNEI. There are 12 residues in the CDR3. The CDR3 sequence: CASRVQGQTQYF. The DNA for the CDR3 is TGTGCCAGCAGGGTACAGGGACAGACCCAGTACTTC. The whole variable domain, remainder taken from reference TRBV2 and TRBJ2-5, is EPEVTQTPSHQVTQMGQEVILRCVPISNHLYFYWYRQILGQKVEFLVSFYNNEISEKSEIFDDQFSVERPDGSNFTLKIRSTKLEDSAMYFCASRVQGQTQYFGPGTRLLVL.

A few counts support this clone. Here the CDR3 reads CASSTDRGGTGELFF. The DNA of the CDR3 is TGTGCCAGCAGTACAGACAGGGGAGGTACCGGGGAGCTGTTTTTT. The chain carries TRBV2 and TRBJ2-2; TRBD1 agrees at 8 bases. CDR1 and CDR2 from the germline V gene are SNHLY and FYNNEI. The V segment lost 5 bases and the J segment 5 bases; nucleotides outside the gene matches: 7. The CDR3 spans 15 residues.

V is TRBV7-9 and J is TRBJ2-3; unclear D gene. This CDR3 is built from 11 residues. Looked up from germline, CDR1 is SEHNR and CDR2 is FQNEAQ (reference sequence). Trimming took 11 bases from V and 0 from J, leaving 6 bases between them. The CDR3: CAGGSTDTQYF. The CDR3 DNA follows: TGTGCCGGTGGGAGCACAGATACGCAGTATTTT. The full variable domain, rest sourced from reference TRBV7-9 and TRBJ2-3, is DTGVSQNPRHKITKRGQNVTFRCDPISEHNRLYWYRQTLGQGPEFLTYFQNEAQLEKSRLLSDRFSAERPKGSFSTLEIQRTEQGDSAMYLCAGGSTDTQYFGPGTRLTVL.

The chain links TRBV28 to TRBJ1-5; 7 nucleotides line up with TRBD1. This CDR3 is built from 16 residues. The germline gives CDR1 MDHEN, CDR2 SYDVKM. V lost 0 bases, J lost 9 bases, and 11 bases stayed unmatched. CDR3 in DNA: TGTGCCAGCAGTTTATGGAGTTGGGGAGGGGGCTCGCCCCAGCATTTT. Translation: CASSLWSWGGGSPQHF.

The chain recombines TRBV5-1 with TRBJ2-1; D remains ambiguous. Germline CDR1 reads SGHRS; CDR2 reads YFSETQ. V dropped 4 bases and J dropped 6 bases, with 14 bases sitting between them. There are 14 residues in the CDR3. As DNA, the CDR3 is TGCGCCAGCAGCCCAGACCCCAGCTCCAATGAGCAGTTCTTC. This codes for CASSPDPSSNEQFF.

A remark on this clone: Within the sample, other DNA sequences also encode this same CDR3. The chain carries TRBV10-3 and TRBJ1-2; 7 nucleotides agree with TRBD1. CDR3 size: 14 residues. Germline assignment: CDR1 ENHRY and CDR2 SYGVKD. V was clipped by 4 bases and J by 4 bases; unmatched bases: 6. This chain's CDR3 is CAISVDREGYGYTF. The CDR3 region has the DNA TGTGCCATCAGTGTTGACAGGGAAGGCTATGGCTACACCTTC.

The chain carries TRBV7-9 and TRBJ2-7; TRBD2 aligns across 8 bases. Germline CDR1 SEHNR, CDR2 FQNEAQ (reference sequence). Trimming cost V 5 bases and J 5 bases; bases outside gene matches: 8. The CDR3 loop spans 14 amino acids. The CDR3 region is CASSLGLVANEQYF. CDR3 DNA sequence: TGTGCCAGCAGCCTGGGACTAGTTGCCAACGAGCAGTACTTC.

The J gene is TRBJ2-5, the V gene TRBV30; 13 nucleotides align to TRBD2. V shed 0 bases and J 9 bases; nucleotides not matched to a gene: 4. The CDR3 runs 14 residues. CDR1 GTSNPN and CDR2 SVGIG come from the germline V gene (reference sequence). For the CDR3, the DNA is TGTGCCTGGAGTGTAGGGACTAGCGGGGTGGCCCAGTACTTC. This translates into CAWSVGTSGVAQYF.

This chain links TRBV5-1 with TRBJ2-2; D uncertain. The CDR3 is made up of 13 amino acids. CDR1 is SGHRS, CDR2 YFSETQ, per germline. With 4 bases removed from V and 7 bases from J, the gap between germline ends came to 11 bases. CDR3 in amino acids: CASSPGFRGELFF. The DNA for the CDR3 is TGCGCCAGCAGCCCAGGATTTCGCGGGGAGCTGTTTTTT.

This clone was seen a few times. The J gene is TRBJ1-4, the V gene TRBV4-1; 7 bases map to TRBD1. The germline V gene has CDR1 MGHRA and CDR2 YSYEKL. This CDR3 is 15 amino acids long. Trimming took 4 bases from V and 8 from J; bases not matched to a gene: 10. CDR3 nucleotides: TGCGCCAGCAGCCCTGCAGGGGGGCTGGGCGAAAAACTGTTTTTT. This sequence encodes CASSPAGGLGEKLFF.

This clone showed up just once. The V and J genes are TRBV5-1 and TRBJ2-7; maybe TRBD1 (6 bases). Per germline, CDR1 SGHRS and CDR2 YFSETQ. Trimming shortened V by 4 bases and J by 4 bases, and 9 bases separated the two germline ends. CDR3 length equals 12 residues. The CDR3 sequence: CASSNREYEQYF. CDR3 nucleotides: TGCGCCAGCAGCAACAGGGAATACGAGCAGTACTTC.